The 16 T cell receptor beta chains in this list originate from one sample, sequenced in a study of T cells in Graves' hyperthyroidism and ophthalmopathy. Researchers took RNA transcripts and amplified the TCR beta CDR3 regions from them. The HTBI primer set served for first-round RT-PCR of the TCR CDR3. Each CDR3 protein is one row after TCRdb ran MiXCR on the multiplex PCR reads. The repertoire has around 260,000 distinct CDR3 sequences, under 30% of them found once; the top ten carry about 25%. The sequenced material came from blood. The source is a man aged 40-50 years with Graves' hyperthyroidism that later progressed to Graves' ophthalmopathy.

J is TRBJ1-1 and V is TRBV11-3; no definite D call. Germline V gene data show CDR1 as SGHNT and CDR2 as YENEEA. The CDR3 length is 14 residues. The V gene lost 2 bases and the J gene lost 3 bases, with 10 bases spanning the gap. CDR3 loop: CASSLRPADTEAFF. CDR3 in DNA: TGTGCCAGCAGCTTACGGCCCGCGGACACTGAAGCTTTCTTT.

This clonotype was observed many times. The junction departs from the called germline gene at one end, perhaps through a read error. The chain links TRBV6-1 to TRBJ1-3; D may be TRBD1 (6 bases). The CDR3 sequence is 17 residues long. The germline V gene has CDR1 MNHNS and CDR2 SASEGT. CDR3 coding DNA: TGTACCAGCAGTGTTTCAGTTCCCGACAGGACTGGAAACACCATATATTTT. This translates into CTSSVSVPDRTGNTIYF.

This clonotype was observed many times. The chain combines TRBV5-1 with TRBJ1-2; 9 bases are shared with TRBD1. The germline gives CDR1 SGHRS, CDR2 YFSETQ. V lost 1 base, J lost 7 bases, and 5 bases stayed unmatched. This CDR3 is 14 amino acids long. CDR3 coding DNA: TGCGCCAGCAGCTTGACAGGGGGCGCGAGTGGCTACACCTTC. It encodes CASSLTGGASGYTF.

This clonotype was recorded many times. The rearrangement uses TRBV6-1 and TRBJ2-2; tentatively, D is TRBD1 (6 bases). Trimming stripped 4 bases from V and 6 bases from J, with 18 bases between. The CDR3 has 16 amino acids. The V gene's germline CDR1 is MNHNS and CDR2 SASEGT. CDR3 DNA: TGTGCCAGCAGTGTTTTCGGGACAACTAATTCCGGGGAGCTGTTTTTT. As protein: CASSVFGTTNSGELFF.

This clonotype appeared many times. The rearrangement joins TRBV19 to TRBJ2-6; a possible D gene is TRBD2 (5 bases). With 3 bases removed from V and 2 bases from J, the gap between germline ends came to 11 bases. The CDR3 is 16 residues long. Germline V CDR1 and CDR2: LNHDA, SQIVND (reference sequence). CDR3 protein: CASSIGGYPGANVLTF. DNA for the CDR3: TGTGCCAGTAGTATTGGCGGGTACCCTGGGGCCAACGTCCTGACTTTC.

This clonotype appeared many times. The chain recombines TRBV20-1 with TRBJ1-2; no firm D call. V was trimmed by 0 bases and J by 3 bases, leaving 20 bases between them. The CDR3 runs 17 residues. CDR1 is DFQATT, CDR2 SNEGSKA, per germline (reference sequence). The CDR3 sequence: CSARDQRRHPTDYGYTF. CDR3 bases: TGCAGTGCTAGAGATCAACGGCGACATCCCACGGACTATGGCTACACCTTC.

CDR3 residues: CASSVGGGMNTEAFF. CDR3 nucleotide sequence: TGTGCCAGCAGCGTTGGGGGAGGGATGAACACTGAAGCTTTCTTT. This chain joins TRBV12-3 or TRBV12-4 and TRBJ1-1, with D tentatively TRBD1 (5 bases). Trimming pared 6 bases from V and 0 bases from J, leaving 14 bases between. The length of the CDR3 is 15 residues.

This clonotype has ten or more counts. The V and J genes are TRBV12-3 or TRBV12-4 and TRBJ2-2; no clear D gene. Trimming shortened V by 6 bases and J by 9 bases, and 11 bases separated the two germline ends. The CDR3 is made up of 12 amino acids. Here the CDR3 reads CASRASRRELFF. The CDR3 DNA is TGTGCCAGCAGGGCATCCAGAAGGGAGCTGTTTTTT.

The rearrangement uses TRBV15 and TRBJ2-7; D is unclear. This CDR3 comprises 14 residues. With 5 bases removed from V and 2 bases from J, the gap between germline ends came to 13 bases. Germline V gene sequence: CDR1 LNHNV, CDR2 YYDKDF (reference sequence). CDR3: CATSPRPNTYEQYF. The CDR3 DNA reads TGTGCCACCAGCCCGCGTCCGAATACCTACGAGCAGTACTTC.

There are many counts of this clonotype. A much larger clone differs from this one at a single base, so this may be a read error. This chain joins TRBV19 and TRBJ1-2; unclear D gene. Deletions cut 10 bases from V and 8 bases from J, with 23 bases between. The germline V gene has CDR1 LNHDA and CDR2 SQIVND (reference sequence). CDR3 length: 14 residues. CDR3 coding DNA: TGTGCCAATACCACACACACGGTTGTGCAAGGCTACACCTTC. Translation: CANTTHTVVQGYTF.

In its sample, this clonotype was seen many times. The chain joins TRBV6-5 to TRBJ1-5, with D perhaps TRBD1 (6 bases). Germline V gene lookup returns CDR1 MNHEY and CDR2 SVGAGI. CDR3 length: 12 amino acids. Trimming stripped 4 bases from V and 11 bases from J, with 12 bases between. CDR3 protein: CASSSPKGAQHF. In DNA form, the CDR3 reads TGTGCCAGCAGTTCTCCTAAGGGGGCCCAGCATTTT.

In this sample, this clonotype turned up many times. The V and J genes are TRBV5-1 and TRBJ2-5; TRBD2 might be the D (5 bases). The V gene lost 0 bases and the J gene lost 5 bases, with 11 bases spanning the gap. Germline V CDR1 and CDR2: SGHRS, YFSETQ. The CDR3 covers 14 residues. The CDR3 is CASSLAGMLETQYF. The CDR3 DNA follows: TGCGCCAGCAGCTTGGCCGGGATGTTGGAGACCCAGTACTTC.

This clonotype was recorded many times. The chain has TRBV29-1 and TRBJ1-2; D is unresolved. This CDR3 region has 11 residues. V was cut by 4 bases and J by 4 bases, with 7 bases left in between. Germline CDR1 reads SQVTM; CDR2 reads ANQGSEA. CDR3 coding DNA: TGCAGCGTTGTAGGGCCCTATGGCTACACCTTC. Translating it yields CSVVGPYGYTF.

The chain uses TRBV6-2 or TRBV6-3 and TRBJ1-1, with 8 nucleotides matching TRBD1. This CDR3 contains 15 residues. Germline V gene lookup returns CDR1 MNHEY and CDR2 SVGEGT. J lost 4 bases, V lost 2 bases, and 6 bases had no gene match. The CDR3, as DNA: TGTGCCAGCAGTTACCCCTCAGGGGGCGGCACTGAAGCTTTCTTT. Encoded protein: CASSYPSGGGTEAFF.

The chain is built from TRBV9 and TRBJ2-7; TRBD2 agrees at 13 bases. This CDR3 has 17 residues. After removal of 0 bases from V and 3 bases from J, the junction contained 6 bases not matched to a gene. The V gene's germline CDR1 is SGDLS and CDR2 YYNGEE. CDR3 protein: CASSVAGTSGMLYEQYF. The DNA for the CDR3 is TGTGCCAGCAGCGTAGCCGGGACTAGCGGGATGCTCTACGAGCAGTACTTC.

This clonotype was detected ten times or more. This chain links TRBV5-1 with TRBJ2-7, with 9 bases lining up with TRBD1. The germline CDR1 and CDR2 sequences are SGHRS and YFSETQ. The CDR3 loop spans 17 amino acids. The V and J ends lost 0 bases and 7 bases, in that order; junction bases with no gene match: 14. The CDR3 loop is CASSLVLRTGASVEQYF. The DNA of the CDR3 is TGCGCCAGCAGCTTGGTTCTGAGGACAGGGGCCTCGGTTGAGCAGTACTTC.